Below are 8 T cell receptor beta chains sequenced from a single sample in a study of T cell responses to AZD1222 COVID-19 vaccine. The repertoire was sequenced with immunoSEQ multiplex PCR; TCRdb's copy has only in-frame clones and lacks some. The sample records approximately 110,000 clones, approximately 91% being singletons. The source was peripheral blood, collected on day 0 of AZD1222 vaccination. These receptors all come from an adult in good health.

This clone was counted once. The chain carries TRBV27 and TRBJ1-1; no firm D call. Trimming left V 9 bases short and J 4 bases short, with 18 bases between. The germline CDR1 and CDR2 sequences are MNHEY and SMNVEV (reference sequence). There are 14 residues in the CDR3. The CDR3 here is CASNDMRWGTEAFF. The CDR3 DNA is TGTGCCAGTAACGACATGCGGTGGGGCACTGAAGCTTTCTTT.

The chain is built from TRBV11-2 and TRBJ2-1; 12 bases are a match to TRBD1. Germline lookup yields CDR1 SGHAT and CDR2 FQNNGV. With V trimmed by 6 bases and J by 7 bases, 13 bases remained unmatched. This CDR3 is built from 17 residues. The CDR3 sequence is CASRQTPGQGAQNEQFF. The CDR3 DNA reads TGTGCCAGCAGACAAACGCCGGGACAGGGGGCGCAAAATGAGCAGTTCTTC. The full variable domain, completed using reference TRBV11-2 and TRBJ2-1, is EAGVAQSPRYKIIEKRQSVAFWCNPISGHATLYWYQQILGQGPKLLIQFQNNGVVDDSQLPKDRFSAERLKGVDSTLKIQPAKLEDSAVYLCASRQTPGQGAQNEQFFGPGTRLTVL.

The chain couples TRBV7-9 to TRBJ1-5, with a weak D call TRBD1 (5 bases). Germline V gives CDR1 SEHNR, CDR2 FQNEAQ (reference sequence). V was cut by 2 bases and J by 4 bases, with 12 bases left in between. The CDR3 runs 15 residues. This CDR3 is CASSLTVGGNQPQHF. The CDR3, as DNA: TGTGCCAGCAGCTTAACCGTCGGGGGGAATCAGCCCCAGCATTTT.

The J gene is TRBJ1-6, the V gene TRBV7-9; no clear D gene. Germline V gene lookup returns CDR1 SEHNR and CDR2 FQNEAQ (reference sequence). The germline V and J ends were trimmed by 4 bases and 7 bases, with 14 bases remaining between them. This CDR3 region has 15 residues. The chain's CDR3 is CASSSLTVPNSPLHF. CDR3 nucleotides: TGTGCCAGCAGCTCACTTACGGTCCCGAATTCACCCCTCCACTTT. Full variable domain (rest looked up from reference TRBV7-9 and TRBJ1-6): DTGVSQNPRHKITKRGQNVTFRCDPISEHNRLYWYRQTLGQGPEFLTYFQNEAQLEKSRLLSDRFSAERPKGSFSTLEIQRTEQGDSAMYLCASSSLTVPNSPLHFGNGTRLTVT.

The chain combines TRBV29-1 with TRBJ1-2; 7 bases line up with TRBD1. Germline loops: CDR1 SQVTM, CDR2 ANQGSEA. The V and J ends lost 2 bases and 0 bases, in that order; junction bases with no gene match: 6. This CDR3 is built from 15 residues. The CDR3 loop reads CSVELVGTANYGYTF. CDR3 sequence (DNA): TGCAGCGTTGAATTAGTTGGGACAGCTAACTATGGCTACACCTTC.

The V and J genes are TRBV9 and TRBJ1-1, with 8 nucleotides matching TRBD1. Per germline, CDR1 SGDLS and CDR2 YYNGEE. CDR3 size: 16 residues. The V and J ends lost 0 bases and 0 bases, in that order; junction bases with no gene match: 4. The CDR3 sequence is CASSVGGRGLNTEAFF. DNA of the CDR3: TGTGCCAGCAGCGTAGGGGGCAGGGGGCTGAACACTGAAGCTTTCTTT.

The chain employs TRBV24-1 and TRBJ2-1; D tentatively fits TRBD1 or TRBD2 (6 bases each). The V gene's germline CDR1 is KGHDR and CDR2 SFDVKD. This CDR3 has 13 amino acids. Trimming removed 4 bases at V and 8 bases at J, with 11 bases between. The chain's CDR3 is CATSEPGAYEQFF. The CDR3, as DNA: TGTGCCACCAGTGAGCCGGGGGCATATGAGCAGTTCTTC.

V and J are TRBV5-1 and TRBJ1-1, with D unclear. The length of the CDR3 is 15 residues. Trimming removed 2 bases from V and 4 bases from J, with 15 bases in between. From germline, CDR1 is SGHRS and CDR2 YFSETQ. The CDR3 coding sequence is TGCGCCAGCAGCTTAGGAGCTATGCAGATCACTGAAGCTTTCTTT. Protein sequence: CASSLGAMQITEAFF.